Listed here is a single TCR beta chain. Only in-frame clones appear in the TCRdb table, and some are missing; sequencing was by immunoSEQ multiplex PCR. The profile shows about 160,000 clones, around 90% of them singletons. The CDR3 contains 16 residues. Trimming took 4 bases from V and 3 from J, leaving 20 bases between them. Germline values: CDR1 SGHRS, CDR2 YFSETQ. This entry belongs to a study of control samples from healthy donors and cancer patients. The sequenced sample was blood. This clonotype was obtained from a woman in her twenties or thirties in good health. The chain couples TRBV5-1 to TRBJ2-7; D is tentatively TRBD1 or TRBD2 (5 bases each). The chain's CDR3 is CASSGTNLGSLYEQYF. The CDR3 DNA reads as TGCGCCAGCAGCGGGACCAATTTAGGGTCCCTCTACGAGCAGTACTTC. Drawing the rest from reference TRBV5-1 and TRBJ2-7, the complete variable domain is KAGVTQTPRYLIKTRGQQVTLSCSPISGHRSVSWYQQTPGQGLQFLFEYFSETQRNKGNFPGRFSGRQFSNSRSEMNVSTLELGDSALYLCASSGTNLGSLYEQYFGPGTRLTVT.